The rows below give T cell receptor beta chains drawn from one sample of a study of blood T cell repertoires in COVID-19. Sequencing was performed with immunoSEQ multiplex PCR; in TCRdb, only in-frame clones are kept and a portion is missing. The sample lists under 250,000 clones, 80% to 95% occurring once. The sequenced material came from peripheral blood. These receptors came from a man younger than 40 with COVID-19, enrolled during active disease. Both conserved end residues are trimmed from each CDR3. Each record gives: V gene, J gene, CDR3 protein.

v_gene: TRBV6-5; j_gene: TRBJ2-5; CDR3aa: ASSPTTGGWETQY
v_gene: TRBV13; j_gene: TRBJ2-7; CDR3aa: ASSFGSQGAYEQY
v_gene: TRBV2; j_gene: TRBJ1-6; CDR3aa: ASSATGENSPLH
v_gene: TRBV7-9; j_gene: TRBJ2-5; CDR3aa: ASSSPVVAGVREETQY
v_gene: TRBV18; j_gene: TRBJ2-7; CDR3aa: ASSPMGDEQY
v_gene: TRBV10-3; j_gene: TRBJ2-5; CDR3aa: AISESEASGGQETQY
v_gene: TRBV5-6; j_gene: TRBJ1-1; CDR3aa: ASSLEQVMNTEAF
v_gene: TRBV27; j_gene: TRBJ1-2; CDR3aa: ATRRGYGYT
v_gene: TRBV3-1/TRBV3-2; j_gene: TRBJ2-1; CDR3aa: ASSQVGGAGNEQF
v_gene: TRBV5-1; j_gene: TRBJ1-4; CDR3aa: ASRAEMEARVLF
v_gene: TRBV5-1; j_gene: TRBJ2-1; CDR3aa: ASSTQGAYV
v_gene: TRBV19; j_gene: TRBJ1-4; CDR3aa: ASSSQGGSEKLF
v_gene: TRBV9; j_gene: TRBJ2-7; CDR3aa: ASSYSGTGAYEQY
v_gene: TRBV5-3; j_gene: TRBJ2-3; CDR3aa: ARSLVGQGADTQY
v_gene: TRBV27; j_gene: TRBJ2-1; CDR3aa: ASRGLAGRPYNEQF
v_gene: TRBV20-1; j_gene: TRBJ1-2; CDR3aa: SASLGGQGDNYGYT
v_gene: TRBV6-5; j_gene: TRBJ1-4; CDR3aa: ASSLMGGEREKLF
v_gene: TRBV7-9; j_gene: TRBJ1-1; CDR3aa: ASSLGAVAF
v_gene: TRBV9; j_gene: TRBJ1-6; CDR3aa: ASSVAGNSPLH
v_gene: TRBV19; j_gene: TRBJ2-1; CDR3aa: ASSIDGGGISYNEQF